The rows below give T cell receptor beta chains drawn from one sample of a study of CD8 T cells in Susac syndrome. TCRdb re-analysed the immunoSEQ multiplex PCR reads in MiXCR, keeping a single row per CDR3 protein. The repertoire has some 100,000 distinct CDR3 sequences, under 95% of them found once; the top ten carry roughly 0.11%. Sequences were obtained from CD8+ T cells from PBMCs. The receptors derive from a human donor in good health. The CDR3 runs from the conserved cysteine through the conserved F or W. D genes are given only for firm matches. Size is stated for part of the rows, as once, few or many counts, or as a class when the clone is expanded.

clone_size	cdr3_length	v_call	j_call	d_call	cdr3_aa	cdr3_nt
-	15	TRBV7-9	TRBJ1-1	-	CASTILRQQNTEAFF	TGTGCCAGCACCATACTCAGGCAACAGAACACTGAAGCTTTCTTT
-	16	TRBV4-1	TRBJ1-1	TRBD1	CASPIGTEAMNTEAFF	TGCGCCAGTCCCATTGGGACAGAGGCTATGAACACTGAAGCTTTCTTT
-	17	TRBV18	TRBJ1-1	-	CASSPRVPSGGDTEAFF	TGTGCCAGCTCACCACGAGTCCCGTCCGGGGGGGACACTGAAGCTTTCTTT
-	16	TRBV6-2/TRBV6-3	TRBJ2-7	TRBD1	CASSYSRQGADYEQYF	TGTGCCAGCAGTTACTCGCGACAGGGGGCGGACTACGAGCAGTACTTC
-	12	TRBV9	TRBJ2-1	-	CASSEGTYEQFF	TGTGCCAGCAGCGAAGGGACCTATGAGCAGTTCTTC
-	11	TRBV20-1	TRBJ2-7	-	CSAPSAYEQYF	TGCAGTGCCCCGTCTGCCTACGAGCAGTACTTC
-	16	TRBV9	TRBJ1-5	-	CASSRDGGLSNQPQHF	TGTGCCAGCAGCCGCGACGGAGGCTTGAGCAATCAGCCCCAGCATTTT
-	14	TRBV5-1	TRBJ1-5	TRBD1	CASSFTGEDQPQHF	TGCGCCAGCAGCTTTACAGGGGAGGATCAGCCCCAGCATTTT
-	14	TRBV3-1	TRBJ2-7	TRBD2	CASSTTSGVDEQYF	TGTGCCAGCAGCACGACTAGCGGGGTCGACGAGCAGTACTTC
-	14	TRBV10-3	TRBJ1-2	TRBD1	CAISDAGGKDGYTF	TGTGCCATCAGTGATGCAGGGGGTAAAGATGGCTACACCTTC
-	15	TRBV7-2	TRBJ1-5	-	CASSLVAKSNQPQHF	TGTGCCAGCAGCTTAGTCGCCAAAAGCAATCAGCCCCAGCATTTT
-	15	TRBV2	TRBJ2-3	TRBD2	CASRATSGGADTQYF	TGTGCCAGCAGAGCGACTAGCGGGGGTGCAGATACGCAGTATTTT
-	12	TRBV29-1	TRBJ1-5	-	CSVSVPGQPQHF	TGCAGCGTCTCAGTCCCAGGTCAGCCCCAGCATTTT
-	14	TRBV14	TRBJ1-2	-	CASSPLDRPYGYTF	TGTGCCAGCAGCCCCTTGGACAGACCGTATGGCTACACCTTC
once	18	TRBV21-1	TRBJ2-2	-	CANLTEQGASCIGGELFF	TGTGCCAATTTAACCGAGCAGGGGGCTAGTTGTATCGGCGGGGAGCTGTTTTTT
-	15	TRBV20-1	TRBJ2-7	TRBD1	CSARDRGQPDYEQYF	TGCAGTGCTAGAGACAGGGGACAGCCGGACTACGAGCAGTACTTC
-	16	TRBV7-2	TRBJ2-1	TRBD2	CASSPRTSGGLGEQFF	TGTGCCAGCAGCCCGCGGACTAGCGGAGGACTCGGTGAGCAGTTCTTC
-	13	TRBV18	TRBJ2-1	TRBD1	CATKQGPNNEQFF	TGTGCCACCAAACAGGGGCCGAACAATGAGCAGTTCTTC
once	14	TRBV12-3/TRBV12-4	TRBJ1-4	TRBD1	CASSFRTGGEKLFF	TGTGCCAGCAGTTTCCGGACAGGGGGTGAAAAACTGTTTTTT
-	15	TRBV7-2	TRBJ2-3	TRBD2	CASSSSGGPRDTQYF	TGTGCCAGCAGCTCTAGCGGGGGCCCCCGGGATACGCAGTATTTT
-	15	TRBV27	TRBJ2-1	TRBD2	CASSSGTSGNNEQFF	TGTGCCAGCAGTTCCGGGACTAGCGGGAACAATGAGCAGTTCTTC
-	14	TRBV28	TRBJ1-4	TRBD1	CASGVDRGQEKLFF	TGTGCCAGCGGTGTCGACAGGGGTCAAGAAAAACTGTTTTTT
-	14	TRBV7-3	TRBJ2-5	TRBD1	CASSIGTDYETQYF	TGTGCCAGCAGCATCGGGACAGATTATGAGACCCAGTACTTC
-	13	TRBV29-1	TRBJ1-2	-	CSVESGGNYGYTF	TGCAGCGTTGAAAGTGGGGGAAACTATGGCTACACCTTC
-	15	TRBV3-1	TRBJ2-7	-	CASSQGGLLTYEQYF	TGTGCCAGCAGCCAAGGGGGGCTCTTGACCTACGAGCAGTACTTC